The 25 T cell receptor beta chains given below trace back to one sample, sequenced in a study of cytomegalovirus exposure and HLA in healthy donors. It was with 60 Vbeta and 13 Jbeta primers that the PCR ran. Sequencing was performed with immunoSEQ multiplex PCR; in TCRdb, only in-frame clones are kept and a portion is missing. The sample includes approximately 150,000 clones, 55% to 70% of them seen just once. What was sequenced was PBMCs. Source of these receptors: a woman in her 30s in good health and CMV-seropositive.

Comment on this clone: Within the sample, other DNA sequences also encode this same CDR3. The rearrangement uses TRBV5-1 and TRBJ2-5; 13 bases match TRBD2. CDR3 length equals 15 residues. Germline values: CDR1 SGHRS, CDR2 YFSETQ. V was clipped by 2 bases and J by 3 bases; unmatched bases: 1. The CDR3 is CASSLGTSGEETQYF. DNA for the CDR3: TGCGCCAGCAGCTTAGGGACTAGCGGGGAAGAGACCCAGTACTTC.

This clone was seen only a few times. This chain connects TRBV15 to TRBJ1-2, with TRBD1 as a possible D gene (5 bases). Germline values: CDR1 LNHNV, CDR2 YYDKDF (reference sequence). The length of the CDR3 is 15 residues. Trimming shortened V by 4 bases and J by 8 bases, and 20 bases separated the two germline ends. The CDR3 region is CATSTSRADRSGYTF. Written as DNA, the CDR3 is TGTGCCACCAGCACAAGCAGGGCCGACCGTTCGGGCTACACCTTC.

This clone was seen only a few times. The V call is TRBV6-5, the J call TRBJ1-2; 7 nucleotides line up with TRBD1. This CDR3 has 15 residues. The V segment lost 2 bases and the J segment 0 bases; nucleotides outside the gene matches: 3. Germline V gene data show CDR1 as MNHEY and CDR2 as SVGAGI. CDR3 sequence (DNA): TGTGCCAGCAGTTACGGACAGGCCACTAACTATGGCTACACCTTC. This encodes CASSYGQATNYGYTF.

The CDR3 region is CASTAVGQGANYGYTF. In DNA form, the CDR3 reads TGTGCCAGCACTGCGGTGGGACAGGGAGCTAACTATGGCTACACCTTC. The chain has TRBV2 and TRBJ1-2; 9 nucleotides agree with TRBD1. CDR3 size: 16 residues. V dropped 7 bases and J dropped 0; count of bases not matched to a gene: 9. CDR1 is SNHLY, CDR2 FYNNEI, per germline.

CDR3 sequence: CASSQDDRVRSYNSPLHF. In DNA, the CDR3 is TGCGCCAGCAGCCAAGATGACAGGGTTAGGTCCTATAATTCACCCCTCCACTTT. This chain joins TRBV4-1 and TRBJ1-6, with TRBD1 matching 7 bases. CDR3 length: 18 amino acids. Trimming took 0 bases from V and 1 from J; bases not matched to a gene: 6. CDR1 MGHRA and CDR2 YSYEKL come from the germline V gene.

This clone was picked up a small number of times. The gene calls are TRBV28 and TRBJ1-4; weak D call: TRBD1 (6 bases). CDR1 MDHEN and CDR2 SYDVKM come from the germline V gene. Trimming pared 7 bases from V and 6 bases from J, leaving 18 bases between. This CDR3 region has 15 residues. CDR3 DNA: TGTGCCAGCACGGACTGGGGGCAAGGGGATGAAAAACTGTTTTTT. Translation: CASTDWGQGDEKLFF.

This chain links TRBV30 with TRBJ2-5; 12 positions agree with TRBD1. Near its end, the DNA agrees better with TRBJ2-7, so the J call may be wrong. Looked up from germline, CDR1 is GTSNPN and CDR2 is SVGIG (reference sequence). The CDR3 is made up of 13 amino acids. The chain's CDR3 is CAWTGTGGFEQYF. CDR3 in DNA: TGTGCCTGGACCGGGACAGGGGGCTTCGAGCAGTACTTC.

A few counts support this clone. The gene calls are TRBV7-2 and TRBJ1-5, with 7 bases identical to TRBD1. Trimming at V came to 3 bases and at J to 6 bases, leaving 8 bases not matched to a gene. The CDR3 covers 15 residues. Germline V CDR1 and CDR2: SGHTA, FQGNSA. CDR3 sequence reads: CASSFQTTGAQPQHF. The CDR3 bases are TGTGCCAGCAGCTTTCAGACAACAGGGGCTCAGCCCCAGCATTTT. Using reference TRBV7-2 and TRBJ1-5 for the parts outside the CDR3, the full variable domain is GAGVSQSPSNKVTEKGKDVELRCDPISGHTALYWYRQSLGQGLEFLIYFQGNSAPDKSGLPSDRFSAERTGGSVSTLTIQRTQQEDSAVYLCASSFQTTGAQPQHFGDGTRLSIL.

The rearrangement uses TRBV23-1 and TRBJ1-1; 9 bases are a match to TRBD1. TRBV23-1 falls under the ORF class, with uncertain function. V lost 6 bases, J lost 0 bases, and 8 bases stayed unmatched. The CDR3 runs to 16 residues. This chain's CDR3 is CASSSGTGIMNTEAFF. The CDR3, as DNA: TGCGCCAGCAGCTCCGGGACAGGGATCATGAACACTGAAGCTTTCTTT.

The chain links TRBV25-1 to TRBJ2-7; perhaps TRBD1 as D (6 bases). V lost 3 bases and J 6 bases, leaving 18 bases between the germline ends. Germline V CDR1 and CDR2: MGHDK, SYGVNS. The CDR3 has 15 amino acids. The chain's CDR3 is CASSEGAGAISEQYF. The CDR3 DNA follows: TGTGCCAGCAGTGAGGGCGCAGGGGCGATCTCCGAGCAGTACTTC.

The chain couples TRBV6-4 to TRBJ1-2; a possible D gene is TRBD1 (6 bases). Trimming took off 6 bases at V and 8 bases at J, with 19 bases between the two ends. Germline CDR1 reads MRHNA; CDR2 reads SNTAGT. The CDR3 contains 14 residues. CDR3 in DNA: TGTGCCAGCAGCCCACTCCTGGGGGCGCGAGGCTACACCTTC. This codes for CASSPLLGARGYTF.

V and J are TRBV27 and TRBJ1-6, with D tentatively TRBD1 (6 bases). This CDR3 has 14 residues. CDR1 is MNHEY and CDR2 is SMNVEV in the germline V gene (reference sequence). V lost 6 bases, J lost 4 bases, and 10 bases lay in between. CDR3 residues: CASRVTGYNSPLHF. CDR3 DNA sequence: TGTGCCAGCAGGGTAACAGGGTATAATTCACCCCTCCACTTT.

The V call is TRBV7-2, the J call TRBJ2-7; D remains ambiguous. The CDR3 length is 14 residues. Trimming stripped 0 bases from V and 0 bases from J, with 6 bases between. Germline CDR1 reads SGHTA; CDR2 reads FQGNSA. DNA for the CDR3: TGTGCCAGCAGCTTAGCCTCGGGCTCCTACGAGCAGTACTTC. It encodes CASSLASGSYEQYF.

The chain is built from TRBV7-9 and TRBJ2-1; D might be TRBD2 (6 bases). Trimming removed 1 base at V and 12 bases at J, with 19 bases between. The CDR3 extends over 15 amino acids. CDR1 is SEHNR and CDR2 is FQNEAQ in the germline V gene (reference sequence). CDR3 region: CASSLDLTWRGGQFF. CDR3 nucleotide sequence: TGTGCCAGCAGCTTAGATCTTACGTGGCGGGGTGGGCAGTTCTTC.

This clone has only a few counts. The rearrangement links TRBV9 to TRBJ2-5; D is possibly TRBD1 (6 bases). The CDR3 sequence is 16 residues long. Germline V CDR1 and CDR2: SGDLS, YYNGEE. Trimming left V 2 bases short and J 3 bases short, with 17 bases between. CDR3 sequence: CASSVRQGSAEETQYF. The DNA of the CDR3 is TGTGCCAGCAGCGTCCGTCAGGGGAGCGCGGAAGAGACCCAGTACTTC.

This clone has only a few counts. The chain uses TRBV2 and TRBJ1-2; D may be TRBD1 (6 bases). V was trimmed by 9 bases and J by 3 bases, leaving 14 bases between them. The germline gives CDR1 SNHLY, CDR2 FYNNEI. This CDR3 region has 13 residues. The CDR3 sequence: CASQAGADYGYTF. The CDR3 DNA sequence: TGTGCCAGTCAGGCGGGGGCAGACTATGGCTACACCTTC.

This clone has more than one count but fewer than ten. This chain links TRBV5-4 with TRBJ2-7, with D maybe TRBD1 (5 bases). Between the trimmed V and J ends, which lost 2 bases and 2 bases, there was a span of 8 bases. This CDR3 comprises 13 residues. Germline-derived CDR1 and CDR2 are SGHNT and YYREEE (reference sequence). The CDR3 protein is CASSLDRAYEQYF. The CDR3 DNA reads as TGTGCCAGCAGCTTAGACAGAGCCTACGAGCAGTACTTC. Supplemented by reference TRBV5-4 and TRBJ2-7, the full variable domain reads ETGVTQSPTHLIKTRGQQVTLRCSSQSGHNTVSWYQQALGQGPQFIFQYYREEENGRGNFPPRFSGLQFPNYSSELNVNALELDDSALYLCASSLDRAYEQYFGPGTRLTVT.

The rearrangement links TRBV19 to TRBJ1-4; TRBD1 matches 11 bases. Trimming cost V 4 bases and J 7 bases; bases outside gene matches: 2. This CDR3 is built from 14 residues. The V gene's germline CDR1 is LNHDA and CDR2 SQIVND (reference sequence). The CDR3 protein is CASSTDRGREKLFF. CDR3 bases: TGTGCCAGTAGTACGGACAGGGGGCGTGAAAAACTGTTTTTT.

CDR3 nucleotides: TGTGCCAGCAGCATACGGACAGGGCAAGGCTACACCTTC. Its translation: CASSIRTGQGYTF. The rearrangement links TRBV2 to TRBJ1-2; TRBD1 aligns across 8 bases. Germline V gives CDR1 SNHLY, CDR2 FYNNEI. Trimming removed 6 bases from V and 8 bases from J; junction bases left unmatched: 8. This CDR3 is built from 13 residues.

The rearrangement links TRBV14 to TRBJ2-7; TRBD2 agrees at 7 bases. The CDR3 covers 16 residues. Looked up from germline, CDR1 is SGHDN and CDR2 is FVKESK. The trim removed 0 bases at V and 2 bases at J, leaving 7 bases unmatched. Here the CDR3 DNA reads TGTGCCAGCAGCCAAGATCCAGGACTAGGGGCCTACGAGCAGTACTTC. Translation gives CASSQDPGLGAYEQYF.

J is TRBJ2-3 and V is TRBV9; D may be TRBD2 (6 bases). V lost 2 bases, J lost 4 bases, and 14 bases lay in between. Germline assignment: CDR1 SGDLS and CDR2 YYNGEE. The CDR3 length is 15 residues. The CDR3 loop reads CASSVRRDVADTQYF. CDR3 sequence (DNA): TGTGCCAGCAGCGTTAGGAGGGATGTTGCAGATACGCAGTATTTT.

J is TRBJ2-7 and V is TRBV5-1, with D possibly being TRBD1 (5 bases). V lost 0 bases, J lost 2 bases, and 9 bases lay in between. There are 14 residues in the CDR3. CDR1 is SGHRS and CDR2 is YFSETQ in the germline V gene. Here the CDR3 DNA reads TGCGCCAGCAGCTTGGGGGCAGGGCCCTACGAGCAGTACTTC. This encodes CASSLGAGPYEQYF.

In the case of this clone: At one end, the junction sequence differs from germline, possibly due to a read error. The rearrangement uses TRBV7-7 and TRBJ1-4, with D possibly TRBD1 on 6 matching bases. The CDR3 spans 18 residues. CDR1 is SSHAT and CDR2 is FNYEAQ in the germline V gene (reference sequence). The CDR3 DNA reads TGTGCTAGCAGCCTTTCCCCCCTGTCGGGGGGCCGTAATGAAAAACTGTTTTTT. Amino acids: CASSLSPLSGGRNEKLFF.

This clone was seen a handful of times. The rearrangement links TRBV7-9 to TRBJ1-5; D might be TRBD1 (6 bases). The CDR3 consists of 18 residues. Trimming took off 0 bases at V and 0 bases at J, with 15 bases between the two ends. Germline V gene data show CDR1 as SEHNR and CDR2 as FQNEAQ (reference sequence). The CDR3 loop is CASSLARLDSHSNQPQHF. CDR3 nucleotides: TGTGCCAGCAGCTTAGCCCGTCTGGACAGCCATAGCAATCAGCCCCAGCATTTT.

The chain carries TRBV18 and TRBJ1-5, with D possibly being TRBD1 (5 bases). CDR1 is KGHSH, CDR2 LQKENI, per germline. The CDR3 extends over 16 amino acids. V lost 3 bases, J lost 0 bases, and 12 bases lay in between. CDR3: CASSPYDSYSNQPQHF. The CDR3 nucleotides read TGTGCCAGCTCACCGTACGACAGCTATAGCAATCAGCCCCAGCATTTT.